This TCR beta chain was obtained from a study of blood T cells in healthy people across ages (dated by TCRdb to the mid-2010s). Regarding the complete study: In model experiments, template switching captured about one uniquely barcoded TCR beta cDNA molecule for every two T cells. The study measured age-related changes in TCR beta repertoire diversity using deep sequencing normalized with unique cDNA molecular identifiers. Four age groups were formed from the donors: young (average around 15 years), middle-aged (around 40), aged (over 55) and long-lived (less than 85). To avoid experimental bias, donors of different ages were randomly spread across the sequencing lanes. Using the same blood draw, the study looked at two additional independent replicas of 1 million unique cDNA reads for two donors, one aged 18 to 30 and the other aged 80 or older. Findings and caveats that apply to the study as a whole: The CMV infection status of donors was not known, potentially confounding age-related changes in expanded clonotypes. Since profiling was done on bulk unsorted PBMCs, naive and antigen-experienced compartments could not be conclusively compared. The percentage of naive T cells measured by flow cytometry correlated strongly with observed TCR beta diversity. Total diversity estimates from one million sequenced T cells were considered lower bounds and underestimates. Compared with the aged group, the long-lived group had more naive CD4+ T cells, fewer expanded clones and increased TCR diversity, suggesting age selection. Observed TCR beta diversity per million T cells fell roughly linearly with age, and a significant reduction was already apparent by age approximately 40.

Donors were a few dozen systemically healthy Caucasian individuals from Russia aged about 6 to 100 years. Around 10 milliliters of peripheral blood were collected from each donor into EDTA-treated Vacutainer tubes. Ficoll-Paque density-gradient centrifugation was used to isolate PBMCs, with at least 6.5 million per sample. Total RNA was extracted from PBMCs with Trizol reagent, with at least 5.5 micrograms obtained per sample. For every donor, an aliquot of PBMCs went through flow cytometry to measure the percentages of naive CD45RAhigh/CD27high T cells. This clonotype was seen ten or more times. This clone's antigen is unknown. No base quality values were provided; no much bigger clone lies one nucleotide off. Receptor amplification or capture employed 5' RACE. Sequenced on an Illumina HiSeq 2500. A second about 7 to 11 cycle PCR used a sample-barcoded 5' primer and a J-beta primer mix. A unique molecular identifier was introduced onto each TCR beta cDNA molecule by a template-switch 5' adaptor carrying 12 random nucleotides. Each sample yielded at least 2.5 million CDR3-containing paired-end reads. First-strand cDNA was synthesized from all RNA with the Mint cDNA synthesis kit, primed by a TRBC-specific oligonucleotide. After uracil-DNA glycosylase treatment, a first 18-cycle PCR used universal primers M1SS and BC2_uni_R on all cDNA. The paper's data handling went like this. Each sample was normalized by randomly selecting 1 million high-quality reads, each carrying a distinct molecular identifier. Reads with shared molecular identifiers were discarded instead of being binned into consensus sequences. MiTCR, run with a Q25 quality threshold and the strictest error-elimination algorithm, handled CDR3 identification, clonotype clustering and error correction. A nonparametric unseen species model with Euler transformation was used to estimate a lower bound on total TCR beta diversity. TCRdb reanalyzed the raw reads on its own, using fastp at Q25 for trimming and MiXCR for clone calling, and kept in-frame beta chains. Each CDR3 protein gets just one entry, which takes the most common genes and DNA from the rows behind it. These V and J calls are TCRdb output, not the study's own analysis. The sample table records roughly 1.5 million distinct CDR3 sequences; about 42% of these occur just once. Around 4% of the sample is in the top ten clones.

Reading from cysteine to phenylalanine, the CDR3 counts 13 amino acids. The kept DNA is CDR3 alone, 39 bases in frame from the first base. The germline V gene gives CDR1 as SQVTM and CDR2 as ANQGSEA. The V end loses 4 bases and the J end loses 1 base, and a stretch of 11 bases separates them. The sequence was obtained from a woman in her late teens or twenties in good health. Sequencing was performed on blood. The chain was built from TRBV29-1 and TRBJ2-7, with a weak D call of TRBD1 (5 bases match). Here the CDR3 is given as CSVAPGPSYEQYF. The nucleotide sequence is given as TGCAGCGTTGCCCCAGGGCCGTCCTACGAGCAGTACTTC.